This T cell receptor beta chain was sequenced during a study of blood T cell repertoires in COVID-19. Whole-study context: The samples span acute and convalescent COVID-19 from the United States, Italy and Spain. PBMCs, B-cell-depleted T cells, or T cells provided the cDNA or gDNA that made up the material.

Trimming removed 1 base from V and 0 bases from J; junction bases left unmatched: 5. The CDR3 has 16 residues. CDR1 is SGHAT and CDR2 is FQNNGV in the germline V gene. Per the authors' pipeline: Nucleated cell number was recorded as an estimate derived from reference gene primer amplification. Here immunoSEQ multiplex PCR was the method, and the copy in TCRdb shows in-frame clones only, minus some. V, J and clone size derive from that table, while D and trimming were established from the DNA sequence. Among about 190,000 clones listed, around 90% were seen once. The chain uses TRBV11-2 and TRBJ2-7; TRBD2 aligns across 8 bases. Sequencing input: peripheral blood. The TCR was taken from a man in his sixties with active or convalescent COVID-19. Written as DNA, the CDR3 is TGTGCCAGCAGCTTAGGCCCCAGCGGGAGCTCCTACGAGCAGTACTTC. This encodes CASSLGPSGSSYEQYF.